The clone carrying this T cell receptor (beta chain) was detected once. Its antigen is still unknown. With 60 Vbeta and 13 Jbeta primers, the PCR was carried out. TCRdb keeps only in-frame clones here, not all; method: immunoSEQ multiplex PCR. The table lists about 180,000 clones, roughly 76% of them singletons, with roughly 4.9% in the top ten. This entry belongs to a study of cytomegalovirus exposure and HLA in healthy donors. General observations from the study: A later analysis showed HLA-associated TCR beta chains outstripping equally common others in clonal expansion. The study listed under 200 cytomegalovirus-associated TCR beta chains.

The CDR3 is 16 residues long. Germline CDR1 is SNHLY and CDR2 is FYNNEI. Trimming took 8 bases from V and 1 from J; bases not matched to a gene: 12. This TCR was sampled from a woman younger than 35 in good health and CMV-seropositive. The rearrangement links TRBV2 to TRBJ1-1; TRBD1 agrees at 8 bases. The source material was PBMCs. The CDR3: CASYLTGGWENTEAFF. The DNA for the CDR3 is TGTGCCAGCTACCTAACAGGGGGATGGGAGAACACTGAAGCTTTCTTT.